This is a list of T cell receptor beta chains from one sample in a study of shared clonotypes between healthy human individuals. Assay: immunoSEQ multiplex PCR; the TCRdb copy retains only in-frame clones and omits some. The repertoire consists of around 2,000,000 clones, with roughly 94% occurring once and the leading ten covering 0.9% to 1.5%. Input material: naive CD8+ T cells sorted from blood. The source of these receptors is a man aged 18 to 35 in good health. CDR3s include the opening cysteine and the closing phenylalanine or tryptophan. A D gene is named only where the DNA matches it firmly. The size entry is marked missing in some rows and otherwise reads once, few, many or a size class.

TRBJ2-7 | . | . | TRBV27 | TGTGCCAGCAGTTTATCAGGACTTAGGTACGAGCAGTACTTC | CASSLSGLRYEQYF
TRBJ2-1 | once | . | TRBV10-1 | TGCGCCAGCAGTGAGTCCCCAGGGTCCCCTGAGCAGTTCTTC | CASSESPGSPEQFF
TRBJ2-1 | . | TRBD1 | TRBV10-3 | TGTGCCATCAGTGGTAGGGACAGGGGGCAGAAAAACAATGAGCAGTTCTTC | CAISGRDRGQKNNEQFF
TRBJ1-4 | . | TRBD1 | TRBV4-3 | TGCGCCAGCAGCCGAACTTTCTCGGACAGGGAAGGGCCTAATGAAAAACTGTTTTTT | CASSRTFSDREGPNEKLFF
TRBJ1-1 | . | TRBD1 | TRBV11-3 | TGTGCCAGCAGCTTACGGGCAGGGGGGATAGCTTTCTTT | CASSLRAGGIAFF
TRBJ1-4 | . | . | TRBV19 | TGTGCCAGTACCCCAGGGGTTGGGGTGAGTGAAAAACTGTTTTTT | CASTPGVGVSEKLFF
TRBJ1-1 | . | TRBD1 | TRBV28 | TGTGCCAGCAGCCCCCTCGGACAGGGGGCGGTGGACACTGAAGCTTTCTTT | CASSPLGQGAVDTEAFF
TRBJ2-3 | once | . | TRBV6-4 | TGTGCCAGCAGTGACTGGGGCAGGGCCACAGATACGCAGTATTTT | CASSDWGRATDTQYF
TRBJ1-2 | . | . | TRBV2 | TGTGCCAGCAGTGAAGCGCTTATGGGGACACATTTACGAAACACCTTC | CASSEALMGTHLRNTF
TRBJ1-2 | . | TRBD1 | TRBV27 | TGTGCCAGCAGAGACTCCGGGACAGGGTACTATGGCTACACCTTC | CASRDSGTGYYGYTF
TRBJ1-6 | few | . | TRBV4-1 | TGCGCCAGCAGCCAAGAGGGCCAGGGGAATTCACCCCTCCACTTT | CASSQEGQGNSPLHF
TRBJ2-7 | . | TRBD1 | TRBV19 | TGTGCCAGTAGTTATGGGACAGGGTACTACGAGCAGTACTTC | CASSYGTGYYEQYF
TRBJ2-7 | . | TRBD2 | TRBV4-2 | TGTGCCAGCAGCCAAGTGGCTAGCGGGGGTTACGAGCAGTACTTC | CASSQVASGGYEQYF
TRBJ1-2 | . | . | TRBV9 | TGTGCCAGCAGCGTAGCTGGGGGGGTCCCCCTTTCGAACTATGGCTACACCTTC | CASSVAGGVPLSNYGYTF
TRBJ2-1 | . | . | TRBV5-1 | TGCGCCAGCACCTTAGGAGGCAATGAGCAGTTCTTC | CASTLGGNEQFF
TRBJ2-7 | . | . | TRBV6-6 | TGTGCCAGCAGTTACTCCGGGACCGCCTACGAGCAGTACTTC | CASSYSGTAYEQYF
TRBJ1-4 | . | TRBD1 | TRBV27 | TGTGCCAGCAGTGCCATAGGGACAGGGGTCGAAAAACTGTTTTTT | CASSAIGTGVEKLFF
TRBJ2-7 | . | . | TRBV2 | TGTGCCAGTACACGGGGCTACGAGCAGTACTTC | CASTRGYEQYF
TRBJ2-3 | . | . | TRBV5-4 | TGTGCCAGCAGCTTGTTTGGGACAGATACGCAGTATTTT | CASSLFGTDTQYF
TRBJ2-4 | . | . | TRBV19 | TGTGCCAGTAGTATATCTATTACCAAAAACATTCAGTACTTC | CASSISITKNIQYF
TRBJ2-7 | . | TRBD2 | TRBV27 | TGTGCCAGCAGTTTACTGGGGACTAGCGGGGGCCCGGGCTCCTACGAGCAGTACTTC | CASSLLGTSGGPGSYEQYF
TRBJ2-1 | . | TRBD2 | TRBV5-4 | TGTGCCAGCAGCTCGGGACTAGCGGCGGGAGACAATGAGCAGTTCTTC | CASSSGLAAGDNEQFF
TRBJ2-2 | few | TRBD2 | TRBV6-4 | TGTGCCAGCCTCCGACTAGCGGGTCACACCGGGGAGCTGTTTTTT | CASLRLAGHTGELFF
TRBJ2-7 | . | . | TRBV14 | TGTGCCAGCAGTCATACAGGGTCCCGCTCCTACGAGCAGTACTTC | CASSHTGSRSYEQYF
TRBJ1-4 | . | . | TRBV6-1 | TGTGCCAGCAGTGATCTCCGGTCCGCAACTAATGAAAAACTGTTTTTT | CASSDLRSATNEKLFF
TRBJ1-5 | . | . | TRBV2 | TGTGCCAGCAGTGAAGGTTTGGGGTTGAATCAGCCCCAGCATTTT | CASSEGLGLNQPQHF